One and the same sample provided the 5 T cell receptor beta chains below, sequenced in a study of blood T cell repertoires in COVID-19 (dated by TCRdb to 2018 to 2020). Libraries were made using the immunoSEQ multiplex PCR assay. As stored in TCRdb, this immuneACCESS dataset retains in-frame rearrangements with V and J assigned. A fraction of the clones does not appear; measured against another copy, unresolved V genes explain less than half of the discrepancy, and the remainder lacks a known reason. The sample yields 150,000 to 200,000 clones; roughly four fifths were counted once. Together, the top ten hold approximately 11% of the sample. Sequenced: peripheral blood. All receptors derive from a man in his 60s with active or convalescent COVID-19.

The CDR3 bases are TGTGCCAGCAGTGTGACAGGGTTAGTTTATGGCTACACCTTC. Residues: CASSVTGLVYGYTF. The rearrangement joins TRBV2 to TRBJ1-2, with 7 positions matching TRBD1. J gave up 5 bases and V 4 bases, and 7 bases lay outside the gene matches. The CDR3 is 14 residues long. The V gene's germline CDR1 is SNHLY and CDR2 FYNNEI.

The V and J genes are TRBV5-5 and TRBJ1-2, with 9 bases matching TRBD1. This CDR3 has 15 amino acids. Germline CDR1 SGHKS, CDR2 YYEKEE (reference sequence). The trim removed 2 bases at V and 4 bases at J, leaving 6 bases unmatched. CDR3 sequence reads: CASSFRTGQGYGYTF. The CDR3 coding sequence is TGTGCCAGCAGCTTCCGTACGGGACAGGGCTATGGCTACACCTTC.

V and J are TRBV27 and TRBJ2-7, with D unresolved. Deletions cut 6 bases from V and 0 bases from J, with 12 bases between. Germline lookup yields CDR1 MNHEY and CDR2 SMNVEV (reference sequence). This CDR3 is 14 amino acids long. CDR3 sequence (DNA): TGTGCCAGCAGCTACTACCCTAACTCCTACGAGCAGTACTTC. This translates into CASSYYPNSYEQYF.

V gene TRBV4-2 combines with J gene TRBJ2-1, with D uncertain. Germline CDR1 and CDR2: LGHNA and YNFKEQ. The CDR3 runs to 15 residues. V was clipped by 3 bases and J by 4 bases, with 13 bases between them. CDR3 region: CASSQREALYNEQFF. The CDR3 nucleotides read TGTGCCAGCAGCCAGAGAGAGGCGCTTTACAATGAGCAGTTCTTC.

The chain couples TRBV7-9 to TRBJ1-2; D remains ambiguous. The germline V gene encodes CDR1 SEHNR and CDR2 FQNEAQ (reference sequence). The length of the CDR3 is 15 residues. V was pared by 4 bases and J by 6 bases, with 18 bases between. CDR3 loop: CASSYPGEGDNGYTF. CDR3 DNA sequence: TGTGCCAGCAGCTACCCCGGGGAGGGCGATAATGGCTACACCTTC.